Listed here are 13 T cell receptor beta chains from one sample, sequenced in a study of blood T cell repertoires in COVID-19. Clones were read by immunoSEQ multiplex PCR, and TCRdb kept only the in-frame ones, dropping some. The data contain 220,000 or so clones, just under 85% of them singletons. The specimen sequenced was peripheral blood. The receptors shown here come from a woman older than 75 with acute or convalescent COVID-19.

V usage is TRBV7-3 and J usage is TRBJ1-5; the D gene is possibly TRBD1 (5 bases). Trimming removed 5 bases at V and 0 bases at J, with 23 bases between. The germline V gene encodes CDR1 SGHTA and CDR2 FQGTGA. This CDR3 has 19 residues. In DNA form, the CDR3 reads TGTGCCAGCAGCCTAAATTCGAGAGACAGCCGTCCTAGCAATCAGCCCCAGCATTTT. Translated, it gives CASSLNSRDSRPSNQPQHF.

The rearrangement uses TRBV5-1 and TRBJ2-7; possibly TRBD1 for D (6 bases). V lost 1 base and J lost 5, with 7 bases in between. The germline gives CDR1 SGHRS, CDR2 YFSETQ. The CDR3 is made up of 12 amino acids. For the CDR3, the DNA is TGCGCCAGCAGCTTGAACAGGGACGAGCAGTACTTC. As protein: CASSLNRDEQYF.

This chain connects TRBV4-2 to TRBJ1-2; D call uncertain. Trimming left V 0 bases short and J 4 bases short, with 18 bases between. The CDR3 is 17 residues long. CDR1 LGHNA and CDR2 YNFKEQ come from the germline V gene. As DNA, the CDR3 is TGTGCCAGCAGCCAAGATCTCACGGGGTCGGTGTCCTATGGCTACACCTTC. Residues: CASSQDLTGSVSYGYTF.

This chain uses TRBV5-6 with TRBJ1-5; 8 bases are a match to TRBD1. V trimming: 1 base; J trimming: 6 bases; junction bases outside the gene matches: 6. The CDR3 has 15 amino acids. The germline CDR1 and CDR2 sequences are SGHDT and YYEEEE. The CDR3 region is CASSLWDRPSQPQHF. The DNA for the CDR3 is TGTGCCAGCAGCTTGTGGGACAGGCCCTCTCAGCCCCAGCATTTT. Supplemented by reference TRBV5-6 and TRBJ1-5, the full variable domain reads DAGVTQSPTHLIKTRGQQVTLRCSPKSGHDTVSWYQQALGQGPQFIFQYYEEEERQRGNFPDRFSGHQFPNYSSELNVNALLLGDSALYLCASSLWDRPSQPQHFGDGTRLSIL.

This clone occurred once. The rearrangement uses TRBV18 and TRBJ1-2; 7 bases fit TRBD1. CDR3 length: 16 amino acids. V was pared by 2 bases and J by 5 bases, with 11 bases of the junction left unmatched. CDR1 is KGHSH and CDR2 is LQKENI in the germline V gene. The CDR3 nucleotides read TGTGCCAGCTCACCATCAACAGGGGTCCTGCTTTATGGCTACACCTTC. It is translated as CASSPSTGVLLYGYTF.

This chain links TRBV4-1 with TRBJ1-2, with TRBD1 as a possible D gene (6 bases). Trimming took 2 bases from V and 2 from J, leaving 12 bases between them. Germline V gene lookup returns CDR1 MGHRA and CDR2 YSYEKL. The CDR3 has 15 residues. CDR3 in DNA: TGCGCCAGCAGCCAACAGGGGTTCGGAAACTATGGCTACACCTTC. Translation gives CASSQQGFGNYGYTF.

This rearrangement joins TRBV6-2 or TRBV6-3 to TRBJ2-7; the D gene is possibly TRBD1 (6 bases). V was clipped by 2 bases and J by 0 bases, with 8 bases between them. Germline loops: CDR1 MNHEY, CDR2 SVGEGT. This CDR3 has 14 amino acids. CDR3: CASSYRDTSYEQYF. DNA of the CDR3: TGTGCCAGCAGTTACCGGGACACCTCCTACGAGCAGTACTTC.

V gene TRBV3-1 (or the pseudogene TRBV3-2) combines with J gene TRBJ2-3; 12 nucleotides match TRBD2. In germline, CDR1 is LGHDT, CDR2 YNNKEL (reference sequence). The trim removed 5 bases at V and 5 bases at J, leaving 5 bases unmatched. The CDR3 is 15 amino acids. The CDR3 reads CASSSLAGGEDTQYF. The DNA for the CDR3 is TGTGCCAGCAGCTCTCTAGCGGGGGGGGAAGATACGCAGTATTTT.

This clone was picked up one time. This sequence joins TRBV4-1 and TRBJ2-1, with 9 bases aligning to TRBD2. J was trimmed by 7 bases and V by 1 base; bases with no gene match: 11. CDR3 length: 17 residues. The germline V gene has CDR1 MGHRA and CDR2 YSYEKL. This CDR3 is CASSQVHLAGVGNEQFF. The CDR3 DNA is TGCGCCAGCAGCCAAGTTCATTTAGCGGGAGTCGGTAATGAGCAGTTCTTC.

The chain links TRBV7-3 to TRBJ1-1; 8 bases fit TRBD1. This CDR3 is 14 amino acids long. V lost 3 bases to trimming and J lost 1 base; unmatched junction nucleotides: 1. CDR1 is SGHTA and CDR2 is FQGTGA in the germline V gene. The CDR3 loop is CASSFQGANTEAFF. The CDR3 coding sequence is TGTGCCAGCAGCTTTCAGGGGGCGAACACTGAAGCTTTCTTT.

The rearrangement joins TRBV12-3 or TRBV12-4 to TRBJ2-7; 7 bases fit TRBD1. Trimming cost V 5 bases and J 4 bases; bases outside gene matches: 5. The CDR3 totals 13 residues. The CDR3 spells CASSVGQRYEQYF. CDR3 nucleotide sequence: TGTGCCAGCAGTGTGGGACAGAGATACGAGCAGTACTTC.

V and J are TRBV5-6 and TRBJ2-5; 9 bases are shared with TRBD2. V lost 2 bases and J lost 3; bases outside the gene matches: 5. CDR3 length: 15 amino acids. Germline CDR1 and CDR2: SGHDT and YYEEEE. The CDR3 reads CASSLIAGVEETQYF. The CDR3 DNA reads as TGTGCCAGCAGCTTAATAGCGGGAGTCGAAGAGACCCAGTACTTC.

A few counts support this clone. The gene calls are TRBV14 and TRBJ2-5; 11 nucleotides agree with TRBD1. This CDR3 is 16 amino acids long. After removal of 1 base from V and 6 bases from J, the junction contained 7 bases not matched to a gene. CDR1 and CDR2 from the germline V gene are SGHDN and FVKESK. The DNA of the CDR3 is TGTGCCAGCAGCCAAGCCTCGGGGACAGGGGGGCAGACCCAGTACTTC. Encoded protein: CASSQASGTGGQTQYF. The full variable domain, in which reference TRBV14 and TRBJ2-5 provide the parts outside the CDR3, is EAGVTQFPSHSVIEKGQTVTLRCDPISGHDNLYWYRRVMGKEIKFLLHFVKESKQDESGMPNNRFLAERTGGTYSTLKVQPAELEDSGVYFCASSQASGTGGQTQYFGPGTRLLVL.